The 18 T cell receptor beta chains reported below all come from one sample, sequenced in a study of T cells in Graves' hyperthyroidism and ophthalmopathy. Authors of the study amplified TCR beta CDR3 regions from RNA transcripts. The study used the HTBI primer set for a first-round RT-PCR of the TCR CDR3. TCRdb called the multiplex PCR reads again in MiXCR, with one record for every CDR3 protein. The table has around 350,000 distinct CDR3 sequences, roughly 15% seen once. Sample: blood. These receptors were obtained from a woman between 25 and 40 years old with Graves' hyperthyroidism that later progressed to Graves' ophthalmopathy.

This chain links TRBV11-2 with TRBJ1-1; no clear D gene. Germline CDR1 and CDR2: SGHAT and FQNNGV. CDR3 length equals 10 residues. V shed 0 bases and J shed 11 bases, with 4 bases lying between them. The CDR3 coding sequence is TGTGCCAGCAGCTTAGAGGTGGCTTTCTTT. It yields the protein CASSLEVAFF.

The rearrangement links TRBV2 to TRBJ1-1; TRBD1 is a possible D gene (6 bases). Germline CDR1 is SNHLY and CDR2 is FYNNEI. The CDR3 length is 15 residues. V dropped 6 bases and J dropped 4 bases, with 18 bases sitting between them. CDR3: CASRPGVISSTEAFF. The CDR3 nucleotides are TGTGCCAGCAGACCAGGGGTAATTTCGAGCACTGAAGCTTTCTTT.

In regard to this clonotype: A single base separates this from a much larger clone, so it may be a read error. This sequence joins TRBV25-1 and TRBJ2-3, with 9 bases identical to TRBD1. The J segment lost 9 bases and the V segment lost 4 bases, leaving 14 bases of the junction unmatched. Germline assignment: CDR1 MGHDK and CDR2 SYGVNS. The CDR3 is 16 residues long. CDR3 sequence reads: CASSGPGTGLRGTQYF. The CDR3 coding sequence is TGTGCCAGCAGTGGCCCCGGGACAGGGCTGAGGGGGACGCAGTATTTT.

A few counts support this clonotype. CDR3 region: CASSPQVPGGSLDEAFF. In nucleotides, the CDR3 is TGTGCCAGCAGTCCCCAAGTACCGGGGGGCTCATTAGATGAAGCTTTCTTT. The V and J genes are TRBV27 and TRBJ1-1; possible D gene TRBD1, 6 bases. The CDR3 consists of 17 residues. V was trimmed by 5 bases and J by 7 bases, leaving 26 bases between them. Looked up from germline, CDR1 is MNHEY and CDR2 is SMNVEV (reference sequence).

This clonotype has more than one count but fewer than ten. This sequence joins TRBV4-2 and TRBJ2-3, with TRBD2 as a possible D gene (6 bases). CDR3 size: 16 residues. Deletions cut 0 bases from V and 9 bases from J, with 19 bases between. Germline V gives CDR1 LGHNA, CDR2 YNFKEQ. The DNA of the CDR3 is TGTGCCAGCAGCCAAGAATCGAGCGGGTTAACGCAAACGCAGTATTTT. The encoded protein is CASSQESSGLTQTQYF.

The rearrangement joins TRBV4-1 to TRBJ1-2; D remains ambiguous. The CDR3 is 16 residues long. V dropped 2 bases and J dropped 0 bases, with 13 bases sitting between them. Germline CDR1 is MGHRA and CDR2 is YSYEKL. CDR3: CASSQPTRAANYGYTF. For the CDR3, the DNA is TGCGCCAGCAGCCAACCTACCCGGGCTGCTAACTATGGCTACACCTTC.

This clonotype was seen repeatedly, ten times or more. V usage is TRBV7-9 and J usage is TRBJ2-1; no definite D call. The CDR3 extends over 15 amino acids. Germline V gene data show CDR1 as SEHNR and CDR2 as FQNEAQ (reference sequence). V gave up 5 bases and J gave up 6 bases, with 17 bases separating them. CDR3 sequence reads: CASSLIVRMVNEQFF. The CDR3 nucleotides are TGTGCCAGCAGCCTAATTGTGAGAATGGTCAATGAGCAGTTCTTC. The whole variable domain, filled in from reference TRBV7-9 and TRBJ2-1, reads DTGVSQNPRHKITKRGQNVTFRCDPISEHNRLYWYRQTLGQGPEFLTYFQNEAQLEKSRLLSDRFSAERPKGSFSTLEIQRTEQGDSAMYLCASSLIVRMVNEQFFGPGTRLTVL.

This clonotype has at least ten counts. The chain employs TRBV28 and TRBJ2-2, with 8 bases fitting TRBD2. The germline V gene has CDR1 MDHEN and CDR2 SYDVKM. Germline trimming cut 7 bases from V and 4 bases from J; bases unmatched to any gene: 5. The CDR3 consists of 14 residues. CDR3 sequence (DNA): TGTGCCAGCACTCTGACTAGCGCCACCGGGGAGCTGTTTTTT. Amino acid sequence: CASTLTSATGELFF.

This clonotype was detected ten times or more. The J gene is TRBJ2-3, the V gene TRBV6-4; 9 nucleotides match TRBD2. This CDR3 is 15 amino acids long. Losses at the gene ends were 0 bases for V and 4 bases for J; bases not matched to a gene: 2. The V gene's germline CDR1 is MRHNA and CDR2 SNTAGT. CDR3 coding DNA: TGTGCCAGCAGTGACTCGCGGGGGGGCCCAGATACGCAGTATTTT. This codes for CASSDSRGGPDTQYF.

CDR3 in DNA: TGTGCCAGCAGTTTCCCGGGAGGGAACACTGAAGCTTTCTTT. Encoded protein: CASSFPGGNTEAFF. V and J are TRBV6-5 and TRBJ1-1, with D unclear. Germline values: CDR1 MNHEY, CDR2 SVGAGI. This CDR3 region has 14 residues. Trimming cost V 4 bases and J 1 base, with 10 bases left between them.

At least ten counts were recorded for this clonotype. The chain is built from TRBV20-1 and TRBJ1-2; TRBD1 might be the D (5 bases). The V gene lost 7 bases and the J gene lost 4 bases, with 22 bases spanning the gap. Germline CDR1 and CDR2: DFQATT and SNEGSKA (reference sequence). CDR3 length equals 15 residues. For the CDR3, the DNA is TGCAGTGTCGGGGGGACGGACCGACGTTTCTATGGCTACACCTTC. It yields the protein CSVGGTDRRFYGYTF.

This clonotype was found many times. This chain uses TRBV2 with TRBJ1-5, with TRBD1 identical over 8 bases. The CDR3 loop spans 15 amino acids. Per the germline V gene, CDR1 is SNHLY and CDR2 is FYNNEI. J was trimmed by 7 bases and V by 4 bases; bases with no gene match: 9. The CDR3 sequence: CASSVSLPGGQPQHF. Written as DNA, the CDR3 is TGTGCCAGCAGTGTTTCCCTCCCAGGGGGCCAGCCCCAGCATTTT.

The sample holds a few counts of this clonotype. V is TRBV10-1 and J is TRBJ2-5; TRBD1 matches at 8 bases. The CDR3 contains 16 residues. V lost 0 bases, J lost 0 bases, and 3 bases stayed unmatched. Germline V gene sequence: CDR1 WNHNN, CDR2 SYGVQD (reference sequence). The CDR3 sequence: CASSESTGQDQETQYF. The CDR3, as DNA: TGCGCCAGCAGTGAGTCCACGGGACAGGACCAAGAGACCCAGTACTTC.

This clonotype was picked up many times. The chain recombines TRBV11-2 with TRBJ2-7; the match to TRBD1 covers 7 bases. This CDR3 contains 16 residues. CDR1 and CDR2 (germline): SGHAT, FQNNGV. The junction had 11 bases not matched to a gene; V was cut back by 1 base and J by 5 bases. CDR3 loop: CASSLADPTGSHEQYF. For the CDR3, the DNA is TGTGCCAGCAGCTTAGCCGACCCGACAGGGAGCCACGAGCAGTACTTC.

This clonotype was picked up many times. The chain links TRBV30 to TRBJ1-2; maybe TRBD1 (5 bases). Germline V lookup: CDR1 GTSNPN, CDR2 SVGIG (reference sequence). The germline V and J ends were trimmed by 2 bases and 12 bases, with 16 bases remaining between them. The CDR3 spans 12 residues. This CDR3 is CAWSIVGVTHTF. CDR3 nucleotide sequence: TGTGCCTGGAGTATTGTAGGGGTAACCCACACCTTC.

This clonotype was found a few times. V usage is TRBV28 and J usage is TRBJ1-1; no reliable D call. V was shortened by 7 bases and J by 11 bases, with 14 bases between the two germline ends. There are 11 residues in the CDR3. The germline V gene encodes CDR1 MDHEN and CDR2 SYDVKM. The CDR3 region has the DNA TGTGCCAGCACTTTGCTAGGAAGCGCTTTCTTT. Translation gives CASTLLGSAFF.

This chain links TRBV9 with TRBJ2-1, with 7 bases that match TRBD1. The CDR3 covers 15 residues. Germline V gene sequence: CDR1 SGDLS, CDR2 YYNGEE. The V segment lost 3 bases and the J segment 3 bases; nucleotides outside the gene matches: 6. The CDR3 nucleotides read TGTGCCAGCAGCGCCCTAACAGGGGTCTACAATGAGCAGTTCTTC. Protein product: CASSALTGVYNEQFF.

Worth noting for this clonotype: Given a much more abundant clone one base away, this may be a read error. The genes are TRBV7-8 and TRBJ2-7; 14 bases align to TRBD2. This CDR3 has 17 amino acids. V lost 5 bases to trimming and J lost 7 bases; unmatched junction nucleotides: 13. The V gene's germline CDR1 is SGHVS and CDR2 FQNEAQ. CDR3 in DNA: TGTGCCAGCAGCGGGGGACTAGCGGGGGACTCCTACAATGAGCAGTACTTC. Its translation is CASSGGLAGDSYNEQYF.